Presented here are 32 T cell receptor beta chains from one specimen sequenced in a study of early T cells in non-severe SARS-CoV-2 infection. TCRdb used MiXCR to reprocess the 5' RACE reads, holding one entry per CDR3 protein. The profile covers roughly 56,000 distinct CDR3 sequences, with about 9.9% appearing a single time and over 1% taken by the ten largest. Sequenced sample: whole blood. Receptor source: an adult who was a healthcare worker with PCR-confirmed SARS-CoV-2 infection or an uninfected control (not recorded which).

This chain uses TRBV6-1 with TRBJ2-3; no clear D gene. The length of the CDR3 is 13 residues. Germline-derived CDR1 and CDR2 are MNHNS and SASEGT. V lost 5 bases and J 0 bases, leaving 6 bases between the germline ends. The CDR3 is CASSYDSTDTQYF. CDR3 coding DNA: TGTGCCAGCAGTTACGACAGCACAGATACGCAGTATTTT.

This clonotype was observed a handful of times. The chain employs TRBV5-5 and TRBJ2-7; no reliable D call. Germline CDR1 and CDR2: SGHKS and YYEKEE (reference sequence). The CDR3 totals 15 residues. V lost 0 bases and J lost 0, with 10 bases in between. CDR3 DNA: TGTGCCAGCAGCTTGGGGCAACCAAGCTCCTACGAGCAGTACGTC. It encodes CASSLGQPSSYEQYV.

V gene TRBV4-1 combines with J gene TRBJ1-4; a possible D gene is TRBD1 (6 bases). Germline V gene data show CDR1 as MGHRA and CDR2 as YSYEKL. The CDR3 length is 16 residues. Deletions cut 4 bases from V and 8 bases from J, with 20 bases between. CDR3 amino acids: CASSPQRGGSGEKLFF. The CDR3 DNA sequence: TGCGCCAGCAGCCCGCAAAGGGGGGGGTCTGGGGAAAAACTGTTTTTT.

This clonotype was detected a few times. This sequence joins TRBV19 and TRBJ2-2; D is perhaps TRBD1 (6 bases). The CDR3 runs 14 residues. The germline CDR1 and CDR2 sequences are LNHDA and SQIVND (reference sequence). V gave up 5 bases and J gave up 4 bases, with 11 bases separating them. The CDR3: CASSSVGATGELFF. As DNA, the CDR3 is TGTGCCAGTAGTTCGGTGGGGGCCACCGGGGAGCTGTTTTTT.

CDR3 DNA sequence: TGCGCCAGCAGCTATACTAGCGGGGGTGCCGAGACCCAGTACTTC. Encoded protein: CASSYTSGGAETQYF. The chain uses TRBV5-1 and TRBJ2-5; 11 bases agree with TRBD2. Looked up from germline, CDR1 is SGHRS and CDR2 is YFSETQ. The CDR3 is 15 amino acids. Trimming at V came to 3 bases and at J to 5 bases, leaving 6 bases not matched to a gene.

This clonotype was found a few times. The genes are TRBV20-1 and TRBJ2-6; D might be TRBD1 (6 bases). V was shortened by 5 bases and J by 2 bases, with 10 bases between the two germline ends. Germline lookup yields CDR1 DFQATT and CDR2 SNEGSKA (reference sequence). The CDR3 runs to 14 residues. CDR3 residues: CSAAQGTGANVLTF. CDR3 coding DNA: TGCAGTGCTGCACAGGGTACTGGGGCCAACGTCCTGACTTTC.

This clonotype showed up just a few times. J is TRBJ2-4 and V is TRBV12-3 or TRBV12-4, with TRBD1 as a possible D gene (6 bases). The CDR3 length is 13 residues. Trimming removed 6 bases at V and 12 bases at J, with 18 bases between. CDR3 DNA: TGTGCCAGCAGCCAAGGACAGAATGGGAATCAGTACTTC. Its protein is CASSQGQNGNQYF.

This clonotype was recorded a few times. This chain links TRBV19 with TRBJ2-5; 7 bases match TRBD2. V was clipped by 4 bases and J by 4 bases; unmatched bases: 6. Germline loops: CDR1 LNHDA, CDR2 SQIVND (reference sequence). CDR3 size: 14 residues. Here the CDR3 reads CASSTGLVPETQYF. The DNA of the CDR3 is TGTGCCAGTAGTACCGGACTAGTTCCAGAGACCCAGTACTTC. Drawing the rest from reference TRBV19 and TRBJ2-5, the complete variable domain is DGGITQSPKYLFRKEGQNVTLSCEQNLNHDAMYWYRQDPGQGLRLIYYSQIVNDFQKGDIAEGYSVSREKKESFPLTVTSAQKNPTAFYLCASSTGLVPETQYFGPGTRLLVL.

This clonotype was counted a few times. The V gene is TRBV7-2, the J gene TRBJ1-2; 7 bases agree with TRBD1. With 2 bases clipped from V and 7 bases from J, the junction kept 7 bases outside the gene matches. This CDR3 is 14 amino acids long. CDR1 SGHTA and CDR2 FQGNSA come from the germline V gene. The CDR3, as DNA: TGTGCCAGCAGCTTAAAGGGGGCCGTGGGTGGCTACACCTTC. The encoded protein is CASSLKGAVGGYTF.

Only a few counts were recorded for this clonotype. The chain carries TRBV7-8 and TRBJ1-3, with a possible D match to TRBD1 (6 bases). CDR1 and CDR2 from the germline V gene are SGHVS and FQNEAQ. This CDR3 has 15 amino acids. V was trimmed by 5 bases and J by 0 bases, leaving 11 bases between them. As DNA, the CDR3 is TGTGCCAGCAGCCAATTGACAGGCTCTGGAAACACCATATATTTT. Translating gives CASSQLTGSGNTIYF.

J is TRBJ2-3 and V is TRBV9; D may match TRBD1 or TRBD2 (5 bases each). The CDR3 has 15 residues. V lost 0 bases and J 6 bases, leaving 14 bases between the germline ends. Germline assignment: CDR1 SGDLS and CDR2 YYNGEE. The CDR3 nucleotides are TGTGCCAGCAGCGTAGGGGGGACGGCGCTGGATACGCAGTATTTT. It translates to CASSVGGTALDTQYF.

V is TRBV18 and J is TRBJ1-6; D gene uncertain. Deletions cut 3 bases from V and 0 bases from J, with 9 bases between. Germline loops: CDR1 KGHSH, CDR2 LQKENI. The CDR3 extends over 16 amino acids. The CDR3 DNA follows: TGTGCCAGCTCACCTACACAGAGCTCCTATAATTCACCCCTCCACTTT. Amino acids: CASSPTQSSYNSPLHF.

This clonotype was picked up many times. The V and J genes are TRBV6-5 and TRBJ2-3; 10 nucleotides match TRBD2. From germline, CDR1 is MNHEY and CDR2 SVGAGI. There are 16 residues in the CDR3. The J segment lost 1 base and the V segment lost 5 bases, leaving 6 bases of the junction unmatched. The CDR3 loop is CASSQGLARGTDTQYF. CDR3 bases: TGTGCCAGCAGTCAGGGACTAGCGAGGGGCACAGATACGCAGTATTTT.

The V and J genes are TRBV30 and TRBJ1-2; 8 nucleotides agree with TRBD1. This CDR3 comprises 13 residues. CDR1 and CDR2 from the germline V gene are GTSNPN and SVGIG (reference sequence). The V gene end was trimmed by 6 bases and the J gene end by 8 bases; junction bases not matched to a gene: 11. CDR3 DNA: TGTGCCTGTGGCGAGAAGGACAGGGTGGGCTACACCTTC. This gives the protein CACGEKDRVGYTF. Drawing the rest from reference TRBV30 and TRBJ1-2, the complete variable domain is SQTIHQWPATLVQPVGSPLSLECTVEGTSNPNLYWYRQAAGRGLQLLFYSVGIGQISSEVPQNLSASRPQDRQFILSSKKLLLSDSGFYLCACGEKDRVGYTFGSGTRLTVV.

This clonotype has ten or more counts. DNA of the CDR3: TGTGCCAGCAGCAAGAATCCGGGACAGGTCTTCGGGGAGCTGTTTTTT. Its translation: CASSKNPGQVFGELFF. V gene TRBV7-2 combines with J gene TRBJ2-2; the match to TRBD1 covers 8 bases. J gave up 7 bases and V 5 bases, and 12 bases lay outside the gene matches. The CDR3 has 16 residues. Germline values: CDR1 SGHTA, CDR2 FQGNSA.

The gene calls are TRBV15 and TRBJ1-1; D possibly corresponds to TRBD1 (6 bases). CDR1 LNHNV and CDR2 YYDKDF come from the germline V gene (reference sequence). With 0 bases removed from V and 5 bases from J, the gap between germline ends came to 13 bases. The CDR3 consists of 15 residues. DNA for the CDR3: TGTGCCACCAGCAGAGATAATATAGGGGGAACTGAAGCTTTCTTT. Translated: CATSRDNIGGTEAFF.

This clonotype was observed a handful of times. V is TRBV7-9 and J is TRBJ2-2; D is possibly TRBD2 (5 bases). Between the trimmed V and J ends, which lost 5 bases and 4 bases, there was a span of 11 bases. This CDR3 is 14 amino acids long. The germline V gene has CDR1 SEHNR and CDR2 FQNEAQ (reference sequence). This CDR3 reads CASSTVEGTGELFF. CDR3 nucleotides: TGTGCCAGCAGCACGGTTGAGGGCACCGGGGAGCTGTTTTTT.

This clonotype was picked up a small number of times. V gene TRBV6-5 combines with J gene TRBJ1-2; D is uncertain. Trimming pared 7 bases from V and 7 bases from J, leaving 19 bases between. CDR1 is MNHEY and CDR2 is SVGAGI in the germline V gene. The CDR3 extends over 14 amino acids. In DNA, the CDR3 is TGTGCCAGCAAGGAGGTTCTGGGCTTCGGTGGCTACACCTTC. Its translation is CASKEVLGFGGYTF.

The genes are TRBV7-9 and TRBJ1-1, with D hard to call. V was clipped by 1 base and J by 5 bases, with 11 bases between them. Germline-derived CDR1 and CDR2 are SEHNR and FQNEAQ (reference sequence). There are 14 residues in the CDR3. This CDR3 reads CASSLGTWRTEAFF. For the CDR3, the DNA is TGTGCCAGCAGCTTAGGGACGTGGAGGACTGAAGCTTTCTTT.

A few counts support this clonotype. The V gene is TRBV6-1, the J gene TRBJ2-2, with TRBD1 matching 10 bases. The V gene end was trimmed by 5 bases and the J gene end by 2 bases; junction bases not matched to a gene: 5. The CDR3 length is 16 residues. Germline lookup yields CDR1 MNHNS and CDR2 SASEGT. The CDR3 sequence is CASSRDRGRNTGELFF. As DNA, the CDR3 is TGTGCCAGCAGTAGAGACAGGGGGCGCAACACCGGGGAGCTGTTTTTT.

This clonotype was recorded a few times. The chain joins TRBV2 to TRBJ1-1; weak D call: TRBD1 (6 bases). V was shortened by 7 bases and J by 1 base, with 10 bases between the two germline ends. This CDR3 has 13 amino acids. CDR1 and CDR2 (germline): SNHLY, FYNNEI. The CDR3 DNA sequence: TGTGCCAGCACCCAGGACAGGAACACTGAAGCTTTCTTT. Translated: CASTQDRNTEAFF.

In its sample, this clonotype was seen many times. The rearrangement links TRBV11-2 to TRBJ1-1; D is uncertain. CDR1 and CDR2 (germline): SGHAT, FQNNGV. This CDR3 contains 14 residues. V was shortened by 0 bases and J by 10 bases, with 15 bases between the two germline ends. The CDR3 reads CASSLDLFRTRAFF. CDR3 bases: TGTGCCAGCAGCTTAGATCTCTTTCGGACTCGAGCTTTCTTT.

This clonotype was picked up many times. This chain links TRBV6-1 with TRBJ2-7, with D hard to call. Trimming stripped 5 bases from V and 2 bases from J, with 13 bases between. The CDR3 totals 14 residues. CDR1 MNHNS and CDR2 SASEGT come from the germline V gene. CDR3 bases: TGTGCCAGCAGTCTAGACCTTCTAACCTACGAGCAGTACGTC. Amino acids: CASSLDLLTYEQYV.

Ten or more counts support this clonotype. V gene TRBV25-1 combines with J gene TRBJ1-6; 8 bases line up with TRBD1. Germline V lookup: CDR1 MGHDK, CDR2 SYGVNS. Trimming removed 5 bases from V and 6 bases from J; junction bases left unmatched: 3. The CDR3 is 14 residues long. CDR3 sequence reads: CASSWTGSNSPLHF. The DNA of the CDR3 is TGTGCCAGCAGTTGGACAGGGTCTAATTCACCCCTCCACTTT.

This clonotype was seen only a few times. The rearrangement uses TRBV25-1 and TRBJ2-3; D perhaps matches TRBD1 (5 bases). With 3 bases removed from V and 4 bases from J, the gap between germline ends came to 11 bases. The CDR3 has 14 amino acids. The germline CDR1 and CDR2 sequences are MGHDK and SYGVNS. CDR3 protein: CASSEPGRADTQYF. CDR3 nucleotide sequence: TGTGCCAGCAGTGAGCCAGGGCGAGCAGATACGCAGTATTTT.

This clonotype was counted a few times. This chain joins TRBV12-5 and TRBJ2-1; D is perhaps TRBD1 (6 bases). In germline, CDR1 is LGHNT, CDR2 FRNRAP. CDR3 length equals 17 residues. With 5 bases removed from V and 1 base from J, the gap between germline ends came to 18 bases. CDR3 amino acids: CASGLPEGEWSYNEQFF. CDR3 coding DNA: TGTGCTAGTGGTCTACCTGAGGGGGAATGGTCCTACAATGAGCAGTTCTTC.

The chain combines TRBV24-1 with TRBJ2-7; 9 nucleotides align to TRBD2. Germline V gene data show CDR1 as KGHDR and CDR2 as SFDVKD. V dropped 8 bases and J dropped 0; count of bases not matched to a gene: 7. This CDR3 spans 15 amino acids. DNA of the CDR3: TGTGCCACCATCGTAGATAGCGGGAGCTCCTACGAGCAGTACGTC. Translating gives CATIVDSGSSYEQYV.

This clonotype showed up just a few times. CDR3 loop: CASSLVRPGQETQYF. The CDR3 DNA sequence: TGTGCCAGCTCACTGGTTCGGCCGGGGCAAGAGACCCAGTACTTC. The chain recombines TRBV18 with TRBJ2-5; perhaps TRBD2 as D (5 bases). The CDR3 is made up of 15 amino acids. Per germline, CDR1 KGHSH and CDR2 LQKENI. Trimming took 4 bases from V and 2 from J, leaving 14 bases between them.

The chain is built from TRBV5-1 and TRBJ2-4; 7 bases agree with TRBD1. Looked up from germline, CDR1 is SGHRS and CDR2 is YFSETQ. The CDR3 has 14 amino acids. The V segment lost 1 base and the J segment 6 bases; nucleotides outside the gene matches: 4. CDR3 bases: TGCGCCAGCAGCTTGCTACAGGGGAGAAACATTCAGTACTTC. It codes for CASSLLQGRNIQYF.

In this sample, this clonotype turned up a few times. The chain combines TRBV7-8 with TRBJ2-3, with 12 bases fitting TRBD2. CDR3 length equals 16 residues. Germline-derived CDR1 and CDR2 are SGHVS and FQNEAQ. V gave up 4 bases and J gave up 5 bases; unmatched junction bases: 7. This chain's CDR3 is CASSSLLAGGQDTQYF. CDR3 coding DNA: TGTGCCAGCAGCTCACTACTAGCGGGGGGCCAAGATACGCAGTATTTT.

There are many counts of this clonotype. This chain connects TRBV20-1 to TRBJ2-1; the match to TRBD1 covers 7 bases. The germline V gene encodes CDR1 DFQATT and CDR2 SNEGSKA (reference sequence). Trimming removed 3 bases from V and 7 bases from J; junction bases left unmatched: 6. The CDR3 spans 13 residues. This chain's CDR3 is CSASYPGGNEQFF. The CDR3 bases are TGCAGTGCTAGTTATCCAGGGGGAAATGAGCAGTTCTTC.

This chain links TRBV28 with TRBJ1-5, with 7 bases matching TRBD1. CDR3 size: 17 residues. The germline CDR1 and CDR2 sequences are MDHEN and SYDVKM. V lost 6 bases and J lost 0; bases outside the gene matches: 11. CDR3 sequence reads: CASSPQGGISSNQPQHF. CDR3 DNA: TGTGCCAGCAGCCCCCAGGGGGGGATCAGTAGCAATCAGCCCCAGCATTTT.